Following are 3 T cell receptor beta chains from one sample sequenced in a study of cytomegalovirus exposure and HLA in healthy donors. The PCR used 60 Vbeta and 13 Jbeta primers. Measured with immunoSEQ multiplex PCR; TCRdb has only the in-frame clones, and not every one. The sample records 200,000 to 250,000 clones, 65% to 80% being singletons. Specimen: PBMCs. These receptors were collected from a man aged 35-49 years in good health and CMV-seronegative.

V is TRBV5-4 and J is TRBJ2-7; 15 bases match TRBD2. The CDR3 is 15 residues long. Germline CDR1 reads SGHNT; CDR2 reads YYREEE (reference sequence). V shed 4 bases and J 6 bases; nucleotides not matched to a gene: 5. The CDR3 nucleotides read TGTGCCAGCAGCGCACCGGGACTAGCGGGAGGCGAGCAGTACTTC. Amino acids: CASSAPGLAGGEQYF.

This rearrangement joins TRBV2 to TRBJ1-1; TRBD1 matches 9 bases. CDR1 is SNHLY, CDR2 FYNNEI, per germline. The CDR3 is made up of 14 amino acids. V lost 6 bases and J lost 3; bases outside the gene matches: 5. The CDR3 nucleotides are TGTGCCAGCAGCGCCTGGACAGGGGACACTGAAGCTTTCTTT. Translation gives CASSAWTGDTEAFF.

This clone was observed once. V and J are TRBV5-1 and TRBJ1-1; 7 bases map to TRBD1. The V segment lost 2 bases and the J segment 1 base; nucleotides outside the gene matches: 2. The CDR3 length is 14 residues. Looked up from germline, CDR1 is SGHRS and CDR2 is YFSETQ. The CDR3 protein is CASSLRQGNTEAFF. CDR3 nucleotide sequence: TGCGCCAGCAGCTTACGACAGGGGAACACTGAAGCTTTCTTT.